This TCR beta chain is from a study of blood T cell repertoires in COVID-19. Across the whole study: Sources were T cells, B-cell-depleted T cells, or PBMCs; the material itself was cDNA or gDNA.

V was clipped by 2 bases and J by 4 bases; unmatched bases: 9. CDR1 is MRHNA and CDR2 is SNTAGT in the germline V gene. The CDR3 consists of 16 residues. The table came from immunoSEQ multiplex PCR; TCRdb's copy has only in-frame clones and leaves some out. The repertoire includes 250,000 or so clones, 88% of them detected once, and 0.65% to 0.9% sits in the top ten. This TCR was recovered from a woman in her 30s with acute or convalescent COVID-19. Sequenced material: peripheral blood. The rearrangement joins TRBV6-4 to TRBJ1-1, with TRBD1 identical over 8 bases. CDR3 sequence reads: CASSDTTGVGSTEAFF. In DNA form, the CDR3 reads TGTGCCAGCAGTGACACGACAGGGGTGGGCAGCACTGAAGCTTTCTTT.